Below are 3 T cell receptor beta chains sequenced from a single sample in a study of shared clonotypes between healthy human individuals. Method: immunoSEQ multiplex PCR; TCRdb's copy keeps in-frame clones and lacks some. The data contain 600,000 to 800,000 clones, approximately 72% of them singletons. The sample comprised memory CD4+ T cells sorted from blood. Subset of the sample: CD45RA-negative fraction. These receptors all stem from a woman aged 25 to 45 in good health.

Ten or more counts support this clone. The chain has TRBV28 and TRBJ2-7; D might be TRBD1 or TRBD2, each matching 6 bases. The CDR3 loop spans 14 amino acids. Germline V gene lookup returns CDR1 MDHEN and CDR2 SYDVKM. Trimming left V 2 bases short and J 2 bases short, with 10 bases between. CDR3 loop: CASSLVGGTYEQYF. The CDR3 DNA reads TGTGCCAGCAGTTTAGTAGGGGGGACCTACGAGCAGTACTTC. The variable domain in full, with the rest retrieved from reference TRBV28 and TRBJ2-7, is DVKVTQSSRYLVKRTGEKVFLECVQDMDHENMFWYRQDPGLGLRLIYFSYDVKMKEKGDIPEGYSVSREKKERFSLILESASTNQTSMYLCASSLVGGTYEQYFGPGTRLTVT.

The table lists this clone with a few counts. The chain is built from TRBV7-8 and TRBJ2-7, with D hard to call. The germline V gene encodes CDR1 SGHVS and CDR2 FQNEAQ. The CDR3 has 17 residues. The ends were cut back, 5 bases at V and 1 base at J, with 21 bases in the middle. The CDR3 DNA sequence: TGTGCCAGCAGCGCGGTGTTTGGGTCGAGGCCGTCCTACGAGCAGTACTTC. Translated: CASSAVFGSRPSYEQYF.

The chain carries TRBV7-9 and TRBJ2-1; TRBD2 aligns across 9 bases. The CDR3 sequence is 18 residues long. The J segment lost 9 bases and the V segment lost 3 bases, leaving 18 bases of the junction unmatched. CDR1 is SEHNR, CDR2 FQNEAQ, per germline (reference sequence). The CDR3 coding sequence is TGTGCCAGCAGCTTGGGTGGGGCTAGCGGGATCTTCGTTGGTGAGCAGTTCTTC. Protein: CASSLGGASGIFVGEQFF.